This T cell receptor beta chain was documented in a study of cytomegalovirus exposure and HLA in healthy donors. Study-wide points: There was a cluster of highly shared sequence variants that was likely a sequencing artifact. Accounts indicate the classifier identified cytomegalovirus status with strong specificity and sensitivity. In a later analysis, specific HLA alleles were associated with approximately 16,000 TCR beta sequences at a 0.05 false discovery rate.

Comments on this clone: Antigen unknown.

The PCR contained 60 Vbeta and 13 Jbeta primers. Assay: immunoSEQ multiplex PCR; the TCRdb copy retains only in-frame clones and omits some. This sample has approximately 160,000 clones, with almost 80% found just once. The sequence derives from a young man in good health and CMV-seropositive. The sequenced sample consisted of PBMCs.

CDR3 DNA: TGTGCCAGCAGCTTAGGATACGGACCGGGATTAAGCTCCTACGAGCAGTACTTC. Amino acids: CASSLGYGPGLSSYEQYF. The chain carries TRBV11-3 and TRBJ2-7; maybe TRBD2 (5 bases). The germline V gene has CDR1 SGHNT and CDR2 YENEEA. This CDR3 spans 18 amino acids. Trimming pared 1 base from V and 0 bases from J, leaving 19 bases between.